The clone carrying this TCR beta chain was counted between two and nine times. The data belong to a study of beta chain features in type 1 diabetes. Since all of the isolated RNA was reverse transcribed, expressed TCRB transcripts were what got sequenced. An average approximately 3.7 million reads came from naive, central memory and regulatory T cell samples. The repertoire was sequenced with immunoSEQ multiplex PCR; TCRdb's copy has only in-frame clones and lacks some. The profile shows some 150,000 clones, roughly 50% of them singletons. The V segment lost 4 bases and the J segment 2 bases; nucleotides outside the gene matches: 16. CDR1 is SGDLS and CDR2 is YYNGEE in the germline V gene. The CDR3 contains 18 residues.

Sequencing was done on a sample of Tregs from blood. This receptor was identified in a man aged 18 to 29 in good health. The chain couples TRBV9 to TRBJ2-3; TRBD1 matches at 7 bases. CDR3 coding DNA: TGTGCCAGCAGCACGAGGACAGGCGCCCCCCAAAACACAGATACGCAGTATTTT. Translation gives CASSTRTGAPQNTDTQYF.